This record looks at one T cell receptor (beta chain) sequence and its context. In its sample, this clonotype was seen many times. Its antigen is not yet known. The sample holds no much larger clone one base away, and base qualities are not on file. Its CDR3 holds 14 amino acids, cysteine through phenylalanine. Kept here is only the CDR3 DNA, which spans 42 bases and is read in frame from base 1. V was cut back by 5 bases and J by 1 base, leaving a gap of 11 bases between them. The sample is drawn from a study of CDR3 diversity in severe acne (dated by TCRdb to the late 2010s). The library was produced with PCR. The listed sequencing device is Illumina HiSeq 2000. Starting from the raw public reads, TCRdb applied fastp trimming at Q25, assembled clones with MiXCR and retained in-frame beta chains. Every entry covers one CDR3 protein and lists the most common genes and DNA from its rows. A total of more than 85,000 distinct CDR3 sequences appear in this sample, 51% of them only once. Jointly, the top ten make up roughly an eighth of the sample.

This clonotype was obtained from a male donor with acne. Rearrangement joined TRBV12-3 or TRBV12-4 to TRBJ2-5; the D segment might be TRBD1 or TRBD2, since each matches 5 bases. Source material: blood. The CDR3 region: CASSVPGTQETQYF. The nucleotide sequence reads TGTGCCAGCAGTGTGCCCGGGACCCAAGAGACCCAGTACTTC.